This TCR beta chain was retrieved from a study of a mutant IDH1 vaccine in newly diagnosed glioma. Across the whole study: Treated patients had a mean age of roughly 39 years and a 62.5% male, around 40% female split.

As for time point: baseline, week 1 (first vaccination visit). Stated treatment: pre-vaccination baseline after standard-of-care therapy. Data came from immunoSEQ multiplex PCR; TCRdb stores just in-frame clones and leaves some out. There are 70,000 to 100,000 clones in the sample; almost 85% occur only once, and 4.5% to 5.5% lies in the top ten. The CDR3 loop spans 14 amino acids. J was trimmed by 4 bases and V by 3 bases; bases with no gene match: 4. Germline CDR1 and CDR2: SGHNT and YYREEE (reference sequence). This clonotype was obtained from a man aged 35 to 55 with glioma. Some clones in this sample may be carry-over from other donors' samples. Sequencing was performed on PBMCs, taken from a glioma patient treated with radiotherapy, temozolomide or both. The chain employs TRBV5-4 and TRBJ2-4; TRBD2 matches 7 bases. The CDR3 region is CASSSFSGKNIQYF. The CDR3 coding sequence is TGTGCCAGCAGCTCGTTTAGCGGGAAAAACATTCAGTACTTC.